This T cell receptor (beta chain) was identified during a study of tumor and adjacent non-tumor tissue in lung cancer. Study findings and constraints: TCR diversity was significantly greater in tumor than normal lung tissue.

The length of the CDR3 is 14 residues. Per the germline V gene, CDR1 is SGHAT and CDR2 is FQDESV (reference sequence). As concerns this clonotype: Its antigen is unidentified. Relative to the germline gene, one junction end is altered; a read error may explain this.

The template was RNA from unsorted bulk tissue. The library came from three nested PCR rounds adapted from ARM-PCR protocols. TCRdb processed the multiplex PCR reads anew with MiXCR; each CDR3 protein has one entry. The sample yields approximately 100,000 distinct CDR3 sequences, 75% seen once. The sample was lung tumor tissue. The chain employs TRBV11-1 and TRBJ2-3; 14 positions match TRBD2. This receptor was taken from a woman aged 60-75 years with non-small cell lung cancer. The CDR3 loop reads CANSPGLAGDTHYF. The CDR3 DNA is TGTGCCAACAGCCCGGGACTAGCGGGAGATACGCACTATTTT.